The next 27 T cell receptor beta chains were all read from a single sample in a study of monozygotic twins with inflammatory bowel disease. For each CDR3 protein, TCRdb gives one entry from its re-call of the 5' RACE reads, without DNA. The sample totals around 370,000 distinct CDR3 sequences. The sample was blood. Receptor source: a human donor with ulcerative colitis or Crohn's disease, or a healthy co-twin of an affected twin (not recorded which).

The chain recombines TRBV7-2 with TRBJ2-5; TCRdb gives TRBD2 as the D gene, but with no DNA this cannot be confirmed. Germline lookup yields CDR1 SGHTA and CDR2 FQGNSA. CDR3 length: 14 residues. CDR3 sequence: CASSPSGGAKTQYF.

The genes are TRBV4-2 and TRBJ2-1; TCRdb's D call of TRBD2 is untestable without DNA. Germline V gene data show CDR1 as LGHNA and CDR2 as YNFKEQ. CDR3 size: 16 residues. CDR3 residues: CASSQVHGGAGYEQFF.

The J gene is TRBJ2-1, the V gene TRBV7-3; the TRBD1 assignment by TCRdb is unverifiable without DNA. Germline CDR1 SGHTA, CDR2 FQGTGA. The CDR3 length is 15 residues. The CDR3 here is CASSSGTLTYNEQFF.

This sequence joins TRBV5-1 and TRBJ2-7; no DNA is available, so the TRBD2 call from TCRdb remains unchecked. This CDR3 region has 14 residues. In germline, CDR1 is SGHRS, CDR2 YFSETQ. CDR3: CASSFRTSGGEQYF.

This sequence joins TRBV20-1 and TRBJ2-3; TCRdb selects TRBD2, and the lack of DNA leaves this call unchecked. Germline V CDR1 and CDR2: DFQATT, SNEGSKA (reference sequence). This CDR3 is built from 16 residues. The CDR3 protein is CSASPPSGGITDTQYF.

The rearrangement uses TRBV4-1 and TRBJ2-5; TCRdb reports TRBD1, a call that lacks DNA to check it against. Germline lookup yields CDR1 MGHRA and CDR2 YSYEKL. The CDR3 runs to 15 residues. The chain's CDR3 is CASSQEPGHPETQYF.

This chain joins TRBV5-6 and TRBJ2-7. This CDR3 comprises 12 residues. The germline gives CDR1 SGHDT, CDR2 YYEEEE. The CDR3 loop is CASSLGGVEQYF.

This chain joins TRBV12-3 or TRBV12-4 and TRBJ1-1. The CDR3 sequence is 14 residues long. CDR3 sequence reads: CASSASYGDTEAFF.

The V call is TRBV6-2 or TRBV6-3, the J call TRBJ2-1. The CDR3 covers 13 residues. CDR1 MNHEY and CDR2 SVGEGT come from the germline V gene. This CDR3 is CASSYGTSNEQFF.

This chain joins TRBV4-1 and TRBJ2-7. The CDR3 consists of 15 residues. CDR1 is MGHRA and CDR2 is YSYEKL in the germline V gene. The CDR3 sequence: CASSQARSRSYEQYF.

The chain employs TRBV5-1 and TRBJ2-7; no DNA is available, so the TRBD2 call from TCRdb remains unchecked. CDR1 and CDR2 from the germline V gene are SGHRS and YFSETQ. This CDR3 has 16 amino acids. This CDR3 is CASSLPRGGSTYEQYF.

J is TRBJ2-1 and V is TRBV6-2 or TRBV6-3; with no DNA, the TCRdb D assignment of TRBD1 cannot be verified. The CDR3 totals 15 residues. The V gene's germline CDR1 is MNHEY and CDR2 SVGEGT. Here the CDR3 reads CASSYWAGQADEQFF.

This sequence joins TRBV29-1 and TRBJ1-4. Germline CDR1 is SQVTM and CDR2 is ANQGSEA. This CDR3 spans 13 amino acids. The chain's CDR3 is CSVLRVDREKLFF.

The rearrangement joins TRBV10-3 to TRBJ1-3; absent DNA, TCRdb's TRBD1 call cannot be checked. This CDR3 is built from 18 residues. Per the germline V gene, CDR1 is ENHRY and CDR2 is SYGVKD. CDR3 sequence: CAIGVRLETGFSGNTIYF.

The CDR3 is CAISESQGWAFF. This chain uses TRBV10-3 with TRBJ1-1; TCRdb names TRBD1, which stays unverified in the absence of DNA. Germline CDR1 is ENHRY and CDR2 is SYGVKD. The CDR3 has 12 residues.

This chain joins TRBV3-1 and TRBJ2-1; TCRdb's D call, TRBD1, is unchecked because there is no DNA. CDR3 length: 15 residues. CDR1 LGHDT and CDR2 YNNKEL come from the germline V gene (reference sequence). CDR3 loop: CASSQAGTNYNEQFF.

The V gene is TRBV7-8, the J gene TRBJ1-2. The length of the CDR3 is 14 residues. The germline V gene has CDR1 SGHVS and CDR2 FQNEAQ. The chain's CDR3 is CASSRRTRNYGYTF. Complete variable domain (other parts from reference TRBV7-8 and TRBJ1-2): GAGVSQSPRYKVAKRGQDVALRCDPISGHVSLFWYQQALGQGPEFLTYFQNEAQLDKSGLPSDRFFAERPEGSVSTLKIQRTQQEDSAVYLCASSRRTRNYGYTFGSGTRLTVV.

The chain has TRBV20-1 and TRBJ1-3; the D call from TCRdb, TRBD1, cannot be confirmed without DNA. The CDR3 totals 15 residues. Germline assignment: CDR1 DFQATT and CDR2 SNEGSKA (reference sequence). CDR3: CSAAAKGLAGNTIYF.

V is TRBV6-1 and J is TRBJ2-2; TCRdb returns TRBD1, unconfirmable since there is no DNA. Germline V gene sequence: CDR1 MNHNS, CDR2 SASEGT. The CDR3 runs 15 residues. This CDR3 reads CASSRLTRNTGELFF.

The chain employs TRBV4-2 and TRBJ2-3; with no DNA, the TCRdb D assignment of TRBD1 cannot be verified. From germline, CDR1 is LGHNA and CDR2 YNFKEQ. This CDR3 has 15 residues. This CDR3 reads CASSQNARSTDTQYF.

The rearrangement links TRBV7-3 to TRBJ1-2; TCRdb reports TRBD1, a call that lacks DNA to check it against. The CDR3 totals 13 residues. Germline V CDR1 and CDR2: SGHTA, FQGTGA. CDR3 amino acids: CASSLNAGSGYTF.

The chain couples TRBV12-3 or TRBV12-4 to TRBJ2-1; as DNA is missing, the TRBD1 call by TCRdb cannot be tested. There are 14 residues in the CDR3. CDR3: CASSPHRGTNEQFF.

V is TRBV27 and J is TRBJ1-5; checking the TCRdb D call of TRBD1 is not possible without DNA. CDR3 length: 19 amino acids. Germline V gene sequence: CDR1 MNHEY, CDR2 SMNVEV (reference sequence). CDR3 protein: CASSLQGFRERYSNQPQHF.

This rearrangement joins TRBV21-1 to TRBJ2-1; the D call from TCRdb, TRBD2, cannot be confirmed without DNA. TRBV21-1 is an annotated pseudogene. This CDR3 comprises 16 residues. CDR3 region: CASSKGSGGSYNEQFF.

The chain uses TRBV2 and TRBJ2-5; TCRdb's D gene call, TRBD2, goes unchecked for lack of DNA. This CDR3 is built from 17 residues. Germline V lookup: CDR1 SNHLY, CDR2 FYNNEI. The CDR3 loop is CASRAGLAGGLEETQYF.

This sequence joins TRBV19 and TRBJ2-3; the TRBD1 assignment by TCRdb is unverifiable without DNA. From germline, CDR1 is LNHDA and CDR2 SQIVND (reference sequence). The CDR3 spans 14 residues. This chain's CDR3 is CASSIPGRTDTQYF.

The rearrangement links TRBV4-2 to TRBJ1-2; TCRdb returns TRBD1, unconfirmable since there is no DNA. CDR1 and CDR2 from the germline V gene are LGHNA and YNFKEQ. There are 14 residues in the CDR3. The CDR3 here is CASSQRGTNYGYTF.